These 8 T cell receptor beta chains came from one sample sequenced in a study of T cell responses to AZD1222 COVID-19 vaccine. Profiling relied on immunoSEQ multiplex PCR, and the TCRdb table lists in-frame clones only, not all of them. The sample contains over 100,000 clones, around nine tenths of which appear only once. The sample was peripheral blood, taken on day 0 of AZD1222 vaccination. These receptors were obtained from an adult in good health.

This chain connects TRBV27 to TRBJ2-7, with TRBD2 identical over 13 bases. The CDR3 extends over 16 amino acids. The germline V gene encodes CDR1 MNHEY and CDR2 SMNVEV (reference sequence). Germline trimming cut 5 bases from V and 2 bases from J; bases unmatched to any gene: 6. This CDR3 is CASSPWTSGSTYEQYF. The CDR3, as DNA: TGTGCCAGCAGTCCGTGGACTAGCGGGAGCACCTACGAGCAGTACTTC.

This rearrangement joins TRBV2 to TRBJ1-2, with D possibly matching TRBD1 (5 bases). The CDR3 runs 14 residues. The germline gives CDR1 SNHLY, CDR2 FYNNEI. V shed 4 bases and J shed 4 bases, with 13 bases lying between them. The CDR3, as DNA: TGTGCCAGCAGTGTGAAGGAGGGGCCCTATGGCTACACCTTC. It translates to CASSVKEGPYGYTF.

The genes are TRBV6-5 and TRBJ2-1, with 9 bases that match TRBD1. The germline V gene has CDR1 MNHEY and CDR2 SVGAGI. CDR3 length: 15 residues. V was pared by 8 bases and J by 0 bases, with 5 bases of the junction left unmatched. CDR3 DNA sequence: TGTGCCAGCGGGACAGGGCGGAGCTCCTACAATGAGCAGTTCTTC. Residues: CASGTGRSSYNEQFF.

The CDR3 sequence is CASSSTGVRETEAFF. The CDR3 DNA sequence: TGTGCCAGTAGTTCGACAGGGGTTAGGGAGACTGAAGCTTTCTTT. This chain links TRBV19 with TRBJ1-1; 8 nucleotides agree with TRBD1. Germline CDR1 LNHDA, CDR2 SQIVND (reference sequence). The V segment lost 5 bases and the J segment 5 bases; nucleotides outside the gene matches: 10. The CDR3 is 15 residues long.

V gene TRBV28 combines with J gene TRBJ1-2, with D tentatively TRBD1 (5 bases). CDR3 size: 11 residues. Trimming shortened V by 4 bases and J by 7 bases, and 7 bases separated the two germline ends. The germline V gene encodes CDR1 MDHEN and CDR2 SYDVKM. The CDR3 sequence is CASSSTAGYTF. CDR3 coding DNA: TGTGCCAGCAGTTCGACAGCTGGCTACACCTTC.

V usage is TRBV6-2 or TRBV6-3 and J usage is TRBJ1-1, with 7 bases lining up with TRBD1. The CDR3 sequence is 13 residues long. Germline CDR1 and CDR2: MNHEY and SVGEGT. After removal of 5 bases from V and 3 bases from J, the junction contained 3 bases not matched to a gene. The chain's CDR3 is CASSPTGDTEAFF. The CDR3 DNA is TGTGCCAGCAGTCCAACAGGGGACACTGAAGCTTTCTTT.

The CDR3 sequence: CATSATGDGYTF. The CDR3 DNA sequence: TGTGCCACCAGTGCCACAGGGGATGGCTACACCTTC. J is TRBJ1-2 and V is TRBV24-1, with 7 nucleotides matching TRBD1. The CDR3 spans 12 residues. Germline V gives CDR1 KGHDR, CDR2 SFDVKD. V lost 5 bases, J lost 6 bases, and 2 bases stayed unmatched.

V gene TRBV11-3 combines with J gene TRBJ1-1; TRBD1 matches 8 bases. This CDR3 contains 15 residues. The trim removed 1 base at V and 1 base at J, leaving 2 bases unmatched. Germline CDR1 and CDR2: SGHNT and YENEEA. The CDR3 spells CASSLGTGSNTEAFF. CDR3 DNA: TGTGCCAGCAGCTTAGGGACAGGGTCGAACACTGAAGCTTTCTTT.